This TCR beta chain was sequenced for a study of blood T cell repertoires in COVID-19. Across the study: PBMCs, B-cell-depleted T cells, or T cells provided the cDNA or gDNA that made up the material.

The protocol was immunoSEQ multiplex PCR, while the TCRdb copy is restricted to in-frame clones and leaves out a portion. Found here are 220,000 or so clones, less than 90% of them singletons; the top ten hold approximately 5.1%. With 5 bases removed from V and 5 bases from J, the gap between germline ends came to 12 bases. This CDR3 region has 14 residues. CDR1 and CDR2 (germline): LNHDA, SQIVND (reference sequence). This sequence was found in a woman aged 55 to 70 who had recovered from COVID-19. The chain uses TRBV19 and TRBJ2-2; tentatively, D is TRBD1 (5 bases). The sequenced sample was peripheral blood. This CDR3 reads CASSPMGPTGELFF. DNA of the CDR3: TGTGCCAGTAGTCCGATGGGGCCTACCGGGGAGCTGTTTTTT.